This T cell receptor (beta chain) emerged from a study of T cell changes during pregnancy in multiple sclerosis. The V gene lost 3 bases and the J gene lost 7 bases, with 16 bases spanning the gap. This CDR3 is built from 14 residues. Germline CDR1 reads MNHEY; CDR2 reads SMNVEV (reference sequence). TCRdb's copy holds only in-frame clones and misses some; the assay was immunoSEQ multiplex PCR. The table lists around 60,000 clones, about 90% of them singletons. The sequence came from a female donor in good health, enrolled as a control in a pregnancy study. The chain uses TRBV27 and TRBJ2-7; a weak D match, TRBD1 (6 bases). Sequenced material: CD4+ T cells from peripheral blood mononuclear cells, taken after pregnancy. In DNA, the CDR3 is TGTGCCAGCAGTTTCGGGGACACCGTGGGGGAGCAGTACTTC. This sequence encodes CASSFGDTVGEQYF.